These 2 T cell receptor beta chains were sequenced from one sample in a study of T cell responses to AZD1222 COVID-19 vaccine. TCRdb's table, derived via immunoSEQ multiplex PCR, lists solely in-frame clones and lacks some. This table has 80,000 to 95,000 clones, about 90% appearing once. The material was peripheral blood, obtained on day 0 of AZD1222 vaccination. These receptor sequences come from an adult in good health.

The gene calls are TRBV6-6 and TRBJ1-3; no reliable D call. Germline CDR1 reads MNHNY; CDR2 reads SVGAGI (reference sequence). V lost 2 bases, J lost 0 bases, and 8 bases lay in between. The CDR3 totals 15 residues. The CDR3 coding sequence is TGTGCCAGCAGTTACCAGGCCAGCTCTGGAAACACCATATATTTT. The encoded protein is CASSYQASSGNTIYF.

The chain employs TRBV7-2 and TRBJ2-7, with a tentative D call TRBD1 (6 bases). This CDR3 has 17 amino acids. With 2 bases removed from V and 3 bases from J, the gap between germline ends came to 20 bases. The germline CDR1 and CDR2 sequences are SGHTA and FQGNSA. CDR3 DNA sequence: TGTGCCAGCAGCTTAACGGCGACGACAGGTCCTCGCTACGAGCAGTACTTC. It yields the protein CASSLTATTGPRYEQYF.